This T cell receptor beta chain was identified in a study of Ad26.COV2.S vaccination and SARS-CoV-2 variants. In the case of this clone: Its antigen is undetermined.

Findings of the study overall: Placebo recipients had lower spike-specific TCR breadth than vaccine recipients.

Sequencing was performed with immunoSEQ multiplex PCR; in TCRdb, only in-frame clones are kept and a portion is missing. Of about 440,000 clones in the sample, roughly 88% were seen once. CDR3 length: 15 amino acids. The germline CDR1 and CDR2 sequences are DFQATT and SNEGSKA (reference sequence). With 3 bases clipped from V and 1 base from J, the junction kept 7 bases outside the gene matches. The sample's treatment: 15 to 20 received Ad26.COV2.S at low or high dose, single or two shots; 5 received placebo; per-sample allocation not given. Repertoires come from day 63 after the first vaccine or placebo injection.

The V and J genes are TRBV20-1 and TRBJ2-3; 7 bases match TRBD2. The sample was peripheral blood, taken in a trial of Ad26.COV2.S vaccine versus placebo. This TCR was sampled from a person between 18 and 60 years old who received the Ad26.COV2.S COVID-19 vaccine or a placebo. CDR3 residues: CSASPPSGGTDTQYF. CDR3 nucleotide sequence: TGCAGTGCTAGTCCTCCCAGCGGGGGCACAGATACGCAGTATTTT.